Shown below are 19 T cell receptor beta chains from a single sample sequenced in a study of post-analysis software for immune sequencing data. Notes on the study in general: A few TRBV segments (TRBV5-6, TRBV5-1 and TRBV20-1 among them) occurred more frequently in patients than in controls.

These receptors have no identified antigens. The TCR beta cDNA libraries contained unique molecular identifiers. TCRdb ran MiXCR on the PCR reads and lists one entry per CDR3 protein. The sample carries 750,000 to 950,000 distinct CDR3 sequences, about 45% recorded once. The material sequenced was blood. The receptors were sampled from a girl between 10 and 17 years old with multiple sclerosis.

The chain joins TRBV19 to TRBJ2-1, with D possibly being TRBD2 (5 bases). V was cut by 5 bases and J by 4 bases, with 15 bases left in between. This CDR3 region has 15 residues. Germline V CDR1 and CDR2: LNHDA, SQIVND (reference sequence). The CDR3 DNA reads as TGTGCCAGTAGTCCCCGGAGGACCTCTTACAATGAGCAGTTCTTC. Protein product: CASSPRRTSYNEQFF.

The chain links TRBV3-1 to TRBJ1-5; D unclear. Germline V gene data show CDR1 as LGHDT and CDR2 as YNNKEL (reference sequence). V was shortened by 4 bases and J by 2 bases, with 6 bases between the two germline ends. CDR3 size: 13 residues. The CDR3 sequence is CASSRGRNQPQHF. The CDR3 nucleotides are TGTGCCAGCAGCCGAGGACGCAATCAGCCCCAGCATTTT.

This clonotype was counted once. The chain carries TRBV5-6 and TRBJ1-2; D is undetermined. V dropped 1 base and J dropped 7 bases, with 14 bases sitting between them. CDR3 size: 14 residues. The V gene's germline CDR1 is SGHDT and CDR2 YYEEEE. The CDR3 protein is CASSLSAPGLGYTF. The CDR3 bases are TGTGCCAGCAGCTTGTCCGCCCCTGGGCTTGGCTACACCTTC.

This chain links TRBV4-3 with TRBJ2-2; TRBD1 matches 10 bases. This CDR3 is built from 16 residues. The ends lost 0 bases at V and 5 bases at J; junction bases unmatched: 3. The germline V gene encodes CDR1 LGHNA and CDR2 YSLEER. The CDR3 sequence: CASSQDLGQGTGELFF. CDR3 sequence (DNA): TGCGCCAGCAGCCAAGATTTGGGACAGGGGACCGGGGAGCTGTTTTTT.

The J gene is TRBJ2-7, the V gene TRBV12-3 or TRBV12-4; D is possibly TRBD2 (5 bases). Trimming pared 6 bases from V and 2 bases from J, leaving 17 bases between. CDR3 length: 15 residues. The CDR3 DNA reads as TGTGCCAGCAGCACAACCCGGACGGGAACCTACGAGCAGTACTTC. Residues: CASSTTRTGTYEQYF.

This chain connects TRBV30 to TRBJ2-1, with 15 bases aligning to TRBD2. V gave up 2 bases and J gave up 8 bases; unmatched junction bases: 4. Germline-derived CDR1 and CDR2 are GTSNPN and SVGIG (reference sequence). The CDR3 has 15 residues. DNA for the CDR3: TGTGCCTGGAGTCTGGGACTAGCGGGAGGATATGAGCAGTTCTTC. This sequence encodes CAWSLGLAGGYEQFF. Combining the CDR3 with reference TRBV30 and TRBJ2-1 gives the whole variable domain SQTIHQWPATLVQPVGSPLSLECTVEGTSNPNLYWYRQAAGRGLQLLFYSVGIGQISSEVPQNLSASRPQDRQFILSSKKLLLSDSGFYLCAWSLGLAGGYEQFFGPGTRLTVL.

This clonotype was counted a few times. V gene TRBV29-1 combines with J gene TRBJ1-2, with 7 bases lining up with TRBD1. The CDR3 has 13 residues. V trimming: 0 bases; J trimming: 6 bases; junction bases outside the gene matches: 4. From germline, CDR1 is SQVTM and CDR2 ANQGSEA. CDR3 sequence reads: CSVEEQGFHGYTF. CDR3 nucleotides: TGCAGCGTTGAAGAACAGGGGTTCCATGGCTACACCTTC.

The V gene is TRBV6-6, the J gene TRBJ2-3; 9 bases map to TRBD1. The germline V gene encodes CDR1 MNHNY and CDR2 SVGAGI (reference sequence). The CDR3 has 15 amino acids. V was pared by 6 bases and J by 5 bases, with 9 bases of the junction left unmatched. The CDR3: CASRHSGQGGDTQYF. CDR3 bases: TGTGCCAGCAGACATTCGGGACAGGGCGGAGATACGCAGTATTTT.

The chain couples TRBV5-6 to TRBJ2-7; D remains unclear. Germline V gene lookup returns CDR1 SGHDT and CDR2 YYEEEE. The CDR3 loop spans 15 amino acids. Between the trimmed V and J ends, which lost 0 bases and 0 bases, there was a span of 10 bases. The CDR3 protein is CASSLVVLNSYEQYF. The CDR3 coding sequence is TGTGCCAGCAGCTTGGTAGTGCTGAACTCCTACGAGCAGTACTTC.

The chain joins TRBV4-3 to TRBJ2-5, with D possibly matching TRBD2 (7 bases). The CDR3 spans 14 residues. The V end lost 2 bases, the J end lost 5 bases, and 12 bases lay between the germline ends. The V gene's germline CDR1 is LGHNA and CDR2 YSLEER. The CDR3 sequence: CASSQYGGLETQYF. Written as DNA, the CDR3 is TGCGCCAGCAGCCAATACGGGGGGCTGGAGACCCAGTACTTC.

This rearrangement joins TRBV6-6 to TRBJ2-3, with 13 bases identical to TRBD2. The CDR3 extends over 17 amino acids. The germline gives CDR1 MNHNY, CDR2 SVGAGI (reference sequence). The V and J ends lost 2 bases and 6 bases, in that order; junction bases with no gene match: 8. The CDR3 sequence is CASSYQLAGGPRDTQYF. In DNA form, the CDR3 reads TGTGCCAGCAGTTACCAACTAGCGGGAGGGCCTAGGGATACGCAGTATTTT.

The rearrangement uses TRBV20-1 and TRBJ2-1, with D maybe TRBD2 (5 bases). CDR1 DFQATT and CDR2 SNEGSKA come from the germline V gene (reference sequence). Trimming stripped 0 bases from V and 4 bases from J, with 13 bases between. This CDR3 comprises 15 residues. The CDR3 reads CSARDVSGFYNEQFF. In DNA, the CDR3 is TGCAGTGCTAGAGATGTGAGCGGTTTTTACAATGAGCAGTTCTTC.

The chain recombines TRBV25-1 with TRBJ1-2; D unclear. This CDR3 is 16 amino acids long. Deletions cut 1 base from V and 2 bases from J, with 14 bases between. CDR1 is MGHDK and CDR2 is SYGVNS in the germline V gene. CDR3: CASSEFELEGNYGYTF. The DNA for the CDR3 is TGTGCCAGCAGTGAATTCGAACTGGAGGGAAACTATGGCTACACCTTC.

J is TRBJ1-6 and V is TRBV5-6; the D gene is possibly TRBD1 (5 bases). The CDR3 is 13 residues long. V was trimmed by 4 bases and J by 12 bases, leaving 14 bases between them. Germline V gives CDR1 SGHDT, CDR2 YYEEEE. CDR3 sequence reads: CASSTGTTQPLHF. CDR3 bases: TGTGCCAGCAGCACTGGGACGACGCAACCCCTCCACTTT.

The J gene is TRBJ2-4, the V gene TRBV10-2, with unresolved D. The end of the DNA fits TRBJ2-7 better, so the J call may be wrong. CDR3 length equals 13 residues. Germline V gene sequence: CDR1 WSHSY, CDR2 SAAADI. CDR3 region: CASRNWTLYEQYF. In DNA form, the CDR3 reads TGCGCCAGCAGGAACTGGACCCTCTACGAGCAGTACTTC.

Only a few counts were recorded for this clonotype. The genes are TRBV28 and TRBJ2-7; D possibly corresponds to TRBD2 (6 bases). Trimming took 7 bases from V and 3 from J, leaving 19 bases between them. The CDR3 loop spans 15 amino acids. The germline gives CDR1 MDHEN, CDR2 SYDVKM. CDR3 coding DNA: TGTGCCAGCAAAGGAGGGAATACCTGGCTCTACGAGCAGTACTTC. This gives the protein CASKGGNTWLYEQYF.

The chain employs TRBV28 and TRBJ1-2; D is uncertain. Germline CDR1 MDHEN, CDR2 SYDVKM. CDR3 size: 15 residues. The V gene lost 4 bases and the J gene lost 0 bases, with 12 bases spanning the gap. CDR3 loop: CASSYRLTSNYGYTF. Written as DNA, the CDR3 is TGTGCCAGCAGTTACAGACTGACATCTAACTATGGCTACACCTTC.

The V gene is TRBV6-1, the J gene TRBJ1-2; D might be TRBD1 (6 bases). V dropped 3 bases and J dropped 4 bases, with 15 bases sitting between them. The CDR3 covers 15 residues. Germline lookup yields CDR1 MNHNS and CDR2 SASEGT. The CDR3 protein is CASSEPRGRVYGYTF. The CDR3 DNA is TGTGCCAGCAGTGAGCCCAGGGGACGGGTCTATGGCTACACCTTC.

The CDR3 spells CASSEYDLSTDTQYF. For the CDR3, the DNA is TGTGCCAGCAGTGAATATGACCTGTCCACAGATACGCAGTATTTT. The chain links TRBV6-1 to TRBJ2-3; D is undetermined. Germline V gives CDR1 MNHNS, CDR2 SASEGT. CDR3 length equals 15 residues. The germline V and J ends were trimmed by 2 bases and 2 bases, with 11 bases remaining between them.